These T cell receptor beta chains were read from a single sample in a study of OX40 agonist ivuxolimab in advanced cancers. The protocol was immunoSEQ multiplex PCR, while the TCRdb copy is restricted to in-frame clones and leaves out a portion. The sample contains approximately 96,000 clones, 90% of which appear only once. The specimen comprised CD4+ or CD8+ T cells sorted from blood, sampled in a trial of the OX40 agonist ivuxolimab. These receptor sequences come from an adult with an advanced solid tumor such as melanoma, head and neck, liver or kidney cancer. The CDR3 runs from the conserved cysteine through the conserved F or W. D genes are given only for firm matches. The size field is filled for only some rows; it gives once, few, many or a size class.

length	V	size	D	J	CDR3	DNA
15	TRBV11-2	NA	NA	TRBJ2-4	CASSISTGPQNIQYF	TGTGCCAGCAGCATCTCAACAGGGCCCCAAAACATTCAGTACTTC
15	TRBV10-3	NA	NA	TRBJ2-6	CAISVGGDGANVLTF	TGTGCCATCAGTGTTGGAGGTGATGGGGCCAACGTCCTGACTTTC
15	TRBV25-1	NA	NA	TRBJ1-3	CASSESGSSGNTIYF	TGTGCCAGCAGTGAGAGTGGAAGCTCTGGAAACACCATATATTTT
14	TRBV11-3	NA	NA	TRBJ2-3	CASSLARGTDTQYF	TGTGCCAGCAGCTTAGCCCGGGGCACAGATACGCAGTATTTT
14	TRBV4-3	NA	TRBD1	TRBJ1-1	CASSPGQGARGAFF	TGCGCCAGCAGCCCCGGACAGGGGGCTAGGGGGGCTTTCTTT
14	TRBV7-2	NA	NA	TRBJ2-2	CASIKDRNTGELFF	TGTGCCAGCATCAAGGACAGGAACACCGGGGAGCTGTTTTTT
15	TRBV14	once	TRBD1	TRBJ1-1	CASSLRQGWNTEAFF	TGTGCCAGCAGCCTACGACAGGGGTGGAACACTGAAGCTTTCTTT
13	TRBV2	NA	NA	TRBJ2-2	CASTQVRSGELFF	TGTGCCAGCACTCAGGTTAGGTCCGGGGAGCTGTTTTTT
11	TRBV30	NA	NA	TRBJ1-3	CAWMGGNTIYF	TGTGCCTGGATGGGCGGAAACACCATATATTTT
13	TRBV4-3	NA	NA	TRBJ1-3	CASSRSSGNTIYF	TGCGCCAGCAGCCGGAGCTCTGGAAACACCATATATTTT
17	TRBV11-1	NA	TRBD1	TRBJ2-4	CASSPWTGVGAKNIQYF	TGTGCCAGCAGCCCCTGGACAGGGGTAGGGGCCAAAAACATTCAGTACTTC
14	TRBV6-5	NA	NA	TRBJ2-2	CASSYRLDSGELFF	TGTGCCAGCAGCTACCGACTCGACTCCGGGGAGCTGTTTTTT
14	TRBV5-4	NA	NA	TRBJ2-7	CASSSGQRTYEQYF	TGTGCCAGCAGCTCAGGACAGAGAACCTACGAGCAGTACTTC
14	TRBV28	NA	NA	TRBJ1-4	CASSFGGTNEKLFF	TGTGCCAGCAGTTTCGGGGGAACTAATGAAAAACTGTTTTTT
14	TRBV29-1	NA	NA	TRBJ2-2	CSVDRAGNTGELFF	TGCAGCGTTGACCGAGCGGGGAACACCGGGGAGCTGTTTTTT
16	TRBV4-2	once	NA	TRBJ2-5	CASSLTGTITQETQYF	TGTGCCAGCAGCCTCACCGGGACCATCACTCAAGAGACCCAGTACTTC
14	TRBV27	NA	NA	TRBJ1-2	CASSPDGPAYGYTF	TGTGCCAGCAGTCCGGACGGCCCGGCCTATGGCTACACCTTC
15	TRBV7-2	NA	TRBD1	TRBJ1-3	CASSPQGGLRNTIYF	TGTGCCAGCAGCCCTCAGGGGGGGCTAAGAAACACCATATATTTT